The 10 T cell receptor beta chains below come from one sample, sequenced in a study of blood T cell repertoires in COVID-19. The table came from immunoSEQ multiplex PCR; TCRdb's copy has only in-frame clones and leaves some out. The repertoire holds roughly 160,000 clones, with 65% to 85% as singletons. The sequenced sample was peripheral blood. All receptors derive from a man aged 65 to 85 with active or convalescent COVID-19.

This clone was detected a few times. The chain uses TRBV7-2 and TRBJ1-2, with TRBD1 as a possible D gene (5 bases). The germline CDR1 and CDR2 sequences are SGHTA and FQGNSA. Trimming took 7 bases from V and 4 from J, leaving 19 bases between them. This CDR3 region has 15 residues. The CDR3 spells CASTSWPGNFYGYTF. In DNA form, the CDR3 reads TGTGCCAGCACCTCTTGGCCAGGGAACTTCTATGGCTACACCTTC.

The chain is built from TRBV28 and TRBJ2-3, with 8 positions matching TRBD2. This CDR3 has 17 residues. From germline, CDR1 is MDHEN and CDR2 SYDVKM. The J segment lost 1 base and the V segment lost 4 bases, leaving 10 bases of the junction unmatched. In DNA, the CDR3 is TGTGCCAGCAGTTCCACCCTTTTTAGCGGGGGCACAGATACGCAGTATTTT. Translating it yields CASSSTLFSGGTDTQYF.

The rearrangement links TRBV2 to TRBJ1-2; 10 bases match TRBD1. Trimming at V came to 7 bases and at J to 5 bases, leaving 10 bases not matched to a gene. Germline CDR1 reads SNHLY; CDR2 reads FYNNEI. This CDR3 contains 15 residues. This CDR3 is CASTGTGEGGYGYTF. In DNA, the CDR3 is TGTGCCAGCACCGGGACAGGGGAAGGAGGGTATGGCTACACCTTC.

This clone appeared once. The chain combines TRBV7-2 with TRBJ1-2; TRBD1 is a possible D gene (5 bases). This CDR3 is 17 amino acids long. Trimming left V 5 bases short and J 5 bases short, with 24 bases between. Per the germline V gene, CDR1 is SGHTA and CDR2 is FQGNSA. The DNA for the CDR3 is TGTGCCAGCAGCCCCCTGGAGGGGTTATATGGAGGGTATGGCTACACCTTC. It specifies CASSPLEGLYGGYGYTF.

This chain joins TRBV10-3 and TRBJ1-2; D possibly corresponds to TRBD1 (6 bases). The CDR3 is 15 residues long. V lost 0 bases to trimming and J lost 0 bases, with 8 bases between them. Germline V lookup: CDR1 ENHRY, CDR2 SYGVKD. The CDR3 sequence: CAISESDRANYGYTF. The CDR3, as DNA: TGTGCCATCAGTGAGTCGGACAGAGCTAACTATGGCTACACCTTC.

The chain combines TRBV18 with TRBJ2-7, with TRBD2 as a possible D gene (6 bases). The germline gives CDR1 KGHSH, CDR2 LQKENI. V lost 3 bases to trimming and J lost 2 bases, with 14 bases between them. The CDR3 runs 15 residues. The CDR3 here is CASSPWEDSTYEQYF. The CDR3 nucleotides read TGTGCCAGCTCACCTTGGGAGGACTCAACCTACGAGCAGTACTTC.

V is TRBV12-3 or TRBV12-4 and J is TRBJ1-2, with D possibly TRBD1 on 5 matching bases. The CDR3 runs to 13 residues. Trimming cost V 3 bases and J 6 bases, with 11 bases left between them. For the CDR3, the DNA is TGTGCCAGCAGTTTGTTGGCAGGGAATGGCTACACCTTC. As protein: CASSLLAGNGYTF.

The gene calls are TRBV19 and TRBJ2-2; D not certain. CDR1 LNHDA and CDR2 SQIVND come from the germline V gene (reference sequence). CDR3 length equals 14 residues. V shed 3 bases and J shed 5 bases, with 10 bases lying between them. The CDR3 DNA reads TGTGCCAGTAGTATCCTTGCCGGGACCGGGGAGCTGTTTTTT. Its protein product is CASSILAGTGELFF.

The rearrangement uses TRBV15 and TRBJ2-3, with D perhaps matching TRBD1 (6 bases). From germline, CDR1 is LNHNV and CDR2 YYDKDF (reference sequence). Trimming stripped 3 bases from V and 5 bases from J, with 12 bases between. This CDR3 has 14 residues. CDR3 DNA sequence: TGTGCCACCAGCAGCTCCAGGGGTAAAGATACGCAGTATTTT. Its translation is CATSSSRGKDTQYF. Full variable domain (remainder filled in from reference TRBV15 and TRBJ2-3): DAMVIQNPRYQVTQFGKPVTLSCSQTLNHNVMYWYQQKSSQAPKLLFHYYDKDFNNEADTPDNFQSRRPNTSFCFLDIRSPGLGDTAMYLCATSSSRGKDTQYFGPGTRLTVL.

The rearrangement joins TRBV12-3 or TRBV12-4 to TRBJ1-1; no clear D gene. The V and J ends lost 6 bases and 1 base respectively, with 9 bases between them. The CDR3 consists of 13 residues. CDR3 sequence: CASRSLQNTEAFF. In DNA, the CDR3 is TGTGCCAGCAGATCATTACAGAACACTGAAGCTTTCTTT.